These 17 T cell receptor beta chains were sequenced from one sample in a study of CD8+ T cells in alopecia areata. Sorting used CD4, CD8alpha, NKG2D, NKG2ACE and other markers on pooled cutaneous lymph node cells. Extracted from the samples, RNA was reverse transcribed into cDNA to serve as the sequencing template. Clones were read by immunoSEQ multiplex PCR, and TCRdb kept only the in-frame ones, dropping some. The sample counts more than 250,000 clones, none seen once; the ten largest own more than 0.95%. The sequencing input was CD4+ T cells sorted from a lymph node. Receptors originate from a C3H/HeJ mouse with alopecia areata. Mouse strain MHC haplotype: H2-k.

In its sample, this clone was seen a few times. Germline and genes: mouse. Incomplete CDR3 DNA: TGTGCCAGCAGTGATGCATCTGGGGGGGCGGGAGCT. Translated, it gives CASSDASGGAGA. The full CDR3 sequence reads CASSDASGGAGAEQFF. The V and J genes are TRBV13-1 and TRBJ2-1; 10 nucleotides match TRBD2. The read stops 4 residues short of the end of the CDR3; the missing end is completed from the germline J gene. The germline gives CDR1 NSHNY, CDR2 SYGAGN. The CDR3 totals 16 residues.

This clone was found a few times. Germline and genes here are mouse. Read sequence stops 4 residues before the CDR3 end, and the germline J gene provides the missing end. The chain uses TRBV13-1 and TRBJ2-2; D is uncertain. In germline, CDR1 is NSHNY, CDR2 SYGAGN. V was pared by 3 bases and J by 0 bases, with 6 bases between. This CDR3 has 14 residues. Here the CDR3 reads CASSATTNTGQLYF. The part of the CDR3 DNA that was read is TGTGCCAGCAGTGCCACAACAAACACCGGG.

With regard to this clone: Genes and germline are mouse. Read sequence stops 4 residues before the CDR3 end, and the germline J gene provides the missing end. At the DNA level, this CDR3 is encoded by other sequences in the same sample as well. The chain combines TRBV13-2 with TRBJ2-2; 9 bases map to TRBD1. The germline V gene has CDR1 NNHNN and CDR2 SYGAGS (reference sequence). The CDR3 runs 16 residues. Trimming at V came to 0 bases and at J to 2 bases, leaving 2 bases not matched to a gene. Partial CDR3 DNA: TGTGCCAGCGGTGATGCTGGGACAGGGAACACCGGG. Translating gives CASGDAGTGNTG. The full CDR3 reads CASGDAGTGNTGQLYF.

This clone was observed at least ten times. The listed genes are named as in mouse. Other DNA sequences in this specimen translate into the identical CDR3. The covered CDR3 bases are TGTGCCAGCAGGGGACAGAACTATGCT. It is translated as CASRGQNYA. The whole CDR3 reads CASRGQNYAEQFF. J is TRBJ2-1 and V is TRBV13-1; TRBD1 matches 7 bases. The sequence runs out 4 residues before the end of the CDR3; the remainder is reconstructed from the germline J gene. Losses at the gene ends were 5 bases for V and 1 base for J; bases not matched to a gene: 0. Germline CDR1 and CDR2: NSHNY and SYGAGN. The CDR3 runs to 13 residues.

A note on this clone: Genes here carry mouse names. Read sequence stops 4 residues before the CDR3 end, and the germline J gene provides the missing end. The sample contains more than one DNA sequence encoding this CDR3. The chain employs TRBV1 and TRBJ2-2; 8 bases are a match to TRBD2. V trimming: 0 bases; J trimming: 5 bases; junction bases outside the gene matches: 2. Germline assignment: CDR1 NSQYPW and CDR2 LRSPGD (reference sequence). The CDR3 covers 15 residues. CDR3: CTCSADPGGTGQLYF. CDR3 bases read: TGCACCTGCAGTGCAGATCCTGGGGGGACCGGG.

Note on this clone: Genes here carry mouse names. The read is 4 residues too short to cover the CDR3 end, so that end is filled in from the germline J gene. Other DNA sequences of this sample code for an identical CDR3. This chain uses TRBV1 with TRBJ2-4, with D possibly being TRBD1 (5 bases). CDR1 NSQYPW and CDR2 LRSPGD come from the germline V gene (reference sequence). CDR3 length: 14 amino acids. The germline V and J ends were trimmed by 2 bases and 1 base, with 7 bases remaining between them. Here the CDR3 reads CTCSARGGQNTLYF. Incomplete CDR3 DNA: TGCACCTGCAGTGCAAGGGGTGGTCAAAAC.

This clone was counted a few times. Genes here carry mouse names. Coverage ceases 3 residues before the CDR3 finishes, and the germline J gene fills in the end. The chain links TRBV19 to TRBJ1-6; TRBD1 is a possible D gene (5 bases). TRBJ1-6 is annotated as an ORF whose role is uncertain. V was cut by 0 bases and J by 8 bases, with 9 bases left in between. Looked up from germline, CDR1 is FNHDT and CDR2 is SITEND (reference sequence). This CDR3 is 14 amino acids long. CDR3 DNA, as far as it was read: TGTGCCAGCAGTATAGTGGGGGACGATTCGCCC. This codes for CASSIVGDDSP. From start to end, the CDR3 is CASSIVGDDSPLYF.

Concerning this clone: Here the gene names and germline are mouse. Coverage ceases 4 residues before the CDR3 finishes, and the germline J gene fills in the end. The V gene is TRBV17, the J gene TRBJ1-1; D is possibly TRBD1 (6 bases). This CDR3 is built from 17 residues. Germline values: CDR1 MNHDT, CDR2 YYDKIL. The ends were cut back, 0 bases at V and 0 bases at J, with 14 bases in the middle. CDR3 DNA, as far as it was read: TGTGCTAGCAGTAGAGACCTTCCAGGGGCCGCAAACACA. This encodes CASSRDLPGAANT. The complete CDR3 reads CASSRDLPGAANTEVFF.

As for this clone: Mouse gene names and germline throughout. The CDR3 end is not reached by the read, which stops 4 residues before it; the germline J gene fills it in. The J gene is TRBJ2-1, the V gene TRBV13-1, with 11 bases fitting TRBD2. Germline values: CDR1 NSHNY, CDR2 SYGAGN. With 0 bases clipped from V and 3 bases from J, the junction kept 2 bases outside the gene matches. There are 16 residues in the CDR3. The CDR3 sequence: CASSDGLGGVYAEQFF. The covered CDR3 bases are TGTGCCAGCAGTGATGGACTGGGGGGGGTCTATGCT.

This clone was picked up a small number of times. Here the gene names and germline are mouse. Sequencing ends 4 residues short of the CDR3 end; the germline J gene provides the rest. The same CDR3 can be traced to other DNA sequences in this sample. The rearrangement links TRBV13-3 to TRBJ1-2; D might be TRBD1 (5 bases). With 1 base removed from V and 3 bases from J, the gap between germline ends came to 7 bases. Germline CDR1 is NNHDY and CDR2 is SYVADS. There are 13 residues in the CDR3. Here the CDR3 reads CASSDQGDSDYTF. CDR3 bases read: TGTGCCAGCAGTGATCAGGGCGACTCC.

Details on this clone: The gene symbols are mouse symbols. The CDR3 end is not reached by the read, which stops 4 residues before it; the germline J gene fills it in. Other DNA sequences within the sample encode an identical CDR3. The chain has TRBV13-3 and TRBJ2-5; D gene unclear. Germline loops: CDR1 NNHDY, CDR2 SYVADS. The ends were cut back, 0 bases at V and 2 bases at J, with 4 bases in the middle. The CDR3 consists of 13 residues. The CDR3 bases that were read are TGTGCCAGCAGTGATGCTTCCCAAGAC. Translated: CASSDASQD. The entire CDR3 reads CASSDASQDTQYF.

This clone was seen a handful of times. The genes are named according to mouse. The read ends 4 residues early relative to the CDR3; the germline J gene fills the gap. The rearrangement links TRBV13-1 to TRBJ2-1, with a weak D call TRBD1 (6 bases). This CDR3 contains 17 residues. V lost 0 bases to trimming and J lost 3 bases, with 16 bases between them. Germline CDR1 reads NSHNY; CDR2 reads SYGAGN. The CDR3 DNA, read in part, is TGTGCCAGCAGTGATGCAACGTCGCCAGGGGCCTATGCT. This codes for CASSDATSPGAYA. The whole CDR3 sequence is CASSDATSPGAYAEQFF.

This clone showed up just a few times. Mouse germline and gene names are used. The part of the CDR3 DNA that was read is TGTGCCAGCAGTTTCCAGGAGGGAAAC. Translation gives CASSFQEGN. The whole CDR3 protein reads CASSFQEGNTLYF. The chain has TRBV14 and TRBJ2-4; D remains unclear. The read stops 4 residues short of the end of the CDR3; the missing end is completed from the germline J gene. The CDR3 is 13 residues long. CDR1 is SGHDT and CDR2 is FRDEAV in the germline V gene.

In this sample, this clone turned up a few times. Germline and genes here are mouse. The read comes to an end 4 residues before the CDR3 does, leaving the germline J gene to fill in the end. This chain joins TRBV14 and TRBJ2-3; D call uncertain. Per germline, CDR1 SGHDT and CDR2 FRDEAV. V lost 5 bases, J lost 0 bases, and 7 bases lay in between. This CDR3 has 13 residues. CDR3 DNA, as far as it was read: TGTGCCAGCAGCCCCCATAGTGCAGAA. Translated, it gives CASSPHSAE. The CDR3 reads in full as CASSPHSAETLYF. The full variable domain, with the rest looked up from reference TRBV14 and TRBJ2-3, is EAGVTQSPRYAVLQEGQAVSFWCDPISGHDTLYWYQQPRDQGPQLLVYFRDEAVIDNSQLPSDRFSAVRPKGTNSTLKIQSAKQGDTATYLCASSPHSAETLYFGSGTRLTVL.

A word on this clone: Genes here carry mouse names. The read terminates 4 residues ahead of where the CDR3 ends, so the germline J gene completes it. Other DNA sequences in the sample encode the same CDR3. The chain uses TRBV13-1 and TRBJ2-5; 8 bases map to TRBD2. CDR1 is NSHNY, CDR2 SYGAGN, per germline. The CDR3 length is 15 residues. The junction had 2 bases not matched to a gene; V was cut back by 0 bases and J by 2 bases. Incomplete CDR3 DNA: TGTGCCAGCAGTGATGCGGGGGGGCGCCAAGAC. This codes for CASSDAGGRQD. The entire CDR3 protein is CASSDAGGRQDTQYF.

This clone was observed a few times. Mouse gene names apply. The observed sequence ends 4 residues before the CDR3 terminus, with the missing tail filled in from the germline J gene. The J gene is TRBJ2-7, the V gene TRBV1; 7 bases match TRBD1. CDR1 NSQYPW and CDR2 LRSPGD come from the germline V gene (reference sequence). The length of the CDR3 is 14 residues. The CDR3 loop reads CTCSSPHRGHEQYF. The part of the CDR3 DNA that was read is TGCACCTGCAGTTCCCCCCACAGGGGACAT.

As regards this clone: These gene names are mouse names. Sequencing ends 4 residues short of the CDR3 end; the germline J gene provides the rest. The rearrangement joins TRBV2 to TRBJ2-4; 10 nucleotides agree with TRBD1. Germline trimming cut 0 bases from V and 1 base from J; bases unmatched to any gene: 1. Germline CDR1 and CDR2: LGHNA and YSYQKL. The CDR3 length is 16 residues. This CDR3 is CASSQDGTGGQNTLYF. The covered CDR3 bases are TGTGCCAGCAGCCAAGATGGGACAGGGGGTCAAAAC.